This T cell receptor (beta chain) is drawn from a study of control samples from healthy donors and cancer patients. J lost 10 bases, V lost 8 bases, and 5 bases had no gene match. The V gene's germline CDR1 is SNHLY and CDR2 FYNNEI. The CDR3 has 12 residues. Data came from immunoSEQ multiplex PCR; TCRdb stores just in-frame clones and leaves some out. The sample contains about 160,000 clones, approximately 94% of which appear only once. The chain carries TRBV2 and TRBJ1-6; TRBD1 matches at 7 bases. The sample taken for sequencing was blood. The TCR comes from a woman aged 40 to 50 in good health. The CDR3 nucleotides are TGTGCCAGCGTACAGGGGTCGTCACCCCTCCACTTT. Its protein is CASVQGSSPLHF.